This TCR beta chain was captured in a study of tissue T cells after allogeneic stem cell transplantation. A note on this clone: The sample has other DNA sequences that encode this CDR3 too.

Survey-depth TCRbeta CDR3 sequencing reported V/J genes and productive frequencies. Sequenced by immunoSEQ multiplex PCR; TCRdb stores in-frame clones only, minus some. The profile shows about 6,000 clones, around 60% of them singletons. GI sites, liver, skin and spleen were taken after median 9.75 post-mortem hours. V was cut by 2 bases and J by 4 bases, with 20 bases left in between. From germline, CDR1 is KGHSH and CDR2 LQKENI. CDR3 length: 17 amino acids. This receptor was identified in a woman aged 18 to 55 with breast cancer. Sequenced here: duodenum tissue, sampled at autopsy. The V gene is TRBV18, the J gene TRBJ1-2; tentatively, D is TRBD1 (6 bases). Here the CDR3 reads CASSPSTTGGPLYGYTF. In nucleotides, the CDR3 is TGTGCCAGCTCACCATCTACGACTGGGGGCCCCCTCTATGGCTACACCTTC.